This TCR beta chain stems from a study of early T cells in non-severe SARS-CoV-2 infection. Whole-study context: The authors sequenced bulk RNA from unsorted whole blood, leaving chains unpaired. The study, taken as a whole, reports: Matches to VDJdb favored anti-spike CD8 responses and missed private and CD4 specificities.

Unique molecular identifier tags were affixed to discrete cDNA molecules. TCRdb itself ran the 5' RACE reads through MiXCR, one entry per CDR3 protein. The repertoire includes about 77,000 distinct CDR3 sequences, approximately 16% of them detected once, and approximately 2.9% sits in the top ten. CDR1 is LGHNA and CDR2 is YNFKEQ in the germline V gene. The germline V and J ends were trimmed by 4 bases and 12 bases, with 12 bases remaining between them. CDR3 size: 11 residues. Comments on this clonotype: Its antigen is undetermined.

The receptor's source is an adult who was a healthcare worker with PCR-confirmed SARS-CoV-2 infection or an uninfected control (not recorded which). Specimen: whole blood. V gene TRBV4-2 combines with J gene TRBJ1-2, with D perhaps matching TRBD1 (5 bases). The CDR3 sequence: CASSLEDTHTF. CDR3 DNA: TGTGCCAGCAGCCTAGAGGACACCCACACCTTC.